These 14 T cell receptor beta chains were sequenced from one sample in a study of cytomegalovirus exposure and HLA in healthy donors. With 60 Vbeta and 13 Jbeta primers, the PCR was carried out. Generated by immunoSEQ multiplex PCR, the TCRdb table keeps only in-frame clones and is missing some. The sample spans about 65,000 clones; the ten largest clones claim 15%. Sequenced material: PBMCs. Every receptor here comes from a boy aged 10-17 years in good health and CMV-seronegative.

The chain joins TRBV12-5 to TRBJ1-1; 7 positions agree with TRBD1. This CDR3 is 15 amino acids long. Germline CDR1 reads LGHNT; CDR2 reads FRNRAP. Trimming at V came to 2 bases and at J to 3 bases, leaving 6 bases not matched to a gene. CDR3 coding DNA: TGTGCTAGTGGTTTGAGGGACAGTGAGGACACTGAAGCTTTCTTT. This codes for CASGLRDSEDTEAFF.

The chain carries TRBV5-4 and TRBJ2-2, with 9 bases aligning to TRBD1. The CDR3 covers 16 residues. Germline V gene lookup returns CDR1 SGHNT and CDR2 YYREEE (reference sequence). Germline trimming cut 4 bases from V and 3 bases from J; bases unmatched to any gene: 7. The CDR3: CASSPRQGVYTGELFF. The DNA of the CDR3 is TGTGCCAGCAGCCCGAGACAGGGGGTATACACCGGGGAGCTGTTTTTT.

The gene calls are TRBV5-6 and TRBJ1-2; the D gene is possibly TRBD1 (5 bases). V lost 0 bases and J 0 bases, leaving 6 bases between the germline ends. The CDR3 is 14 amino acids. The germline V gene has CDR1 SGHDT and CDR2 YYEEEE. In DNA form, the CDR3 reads TGTGCCAGCAGCTTGGGGGGGGCTAACTATGGCTACACCTTC. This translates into CASSLGGANYGYTF.

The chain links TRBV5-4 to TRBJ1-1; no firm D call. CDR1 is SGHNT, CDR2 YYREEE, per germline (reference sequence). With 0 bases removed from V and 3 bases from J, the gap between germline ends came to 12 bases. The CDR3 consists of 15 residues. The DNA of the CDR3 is TGTGCCAGCAGCTTGGCCATGGGAGAGGACACTGAAGCTTTCTTT. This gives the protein CASSLAMGEDTEAFF.

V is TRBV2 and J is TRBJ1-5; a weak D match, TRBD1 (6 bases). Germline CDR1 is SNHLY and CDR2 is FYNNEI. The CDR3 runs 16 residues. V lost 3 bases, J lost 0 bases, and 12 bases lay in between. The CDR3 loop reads CASSEWTAYSNQPQHF. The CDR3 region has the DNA TGTGCCAGCAGTGAGTGGACAGCCTATAGCAATCAGCCCCAGCATTTT.

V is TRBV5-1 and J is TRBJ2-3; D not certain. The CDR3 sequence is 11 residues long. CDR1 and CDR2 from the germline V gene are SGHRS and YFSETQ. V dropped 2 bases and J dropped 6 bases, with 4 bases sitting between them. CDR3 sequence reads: CASSLQDTQYF. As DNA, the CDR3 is TGCGCCAGCAGCTTACAGGATACGCAGTATTTT.

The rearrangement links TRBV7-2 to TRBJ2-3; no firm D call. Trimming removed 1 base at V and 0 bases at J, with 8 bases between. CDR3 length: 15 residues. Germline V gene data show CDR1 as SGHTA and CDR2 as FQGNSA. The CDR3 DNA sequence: TGTGCCAGCAGCTTAGGAGTAACTAGCACAGATACGCAGTATTTT. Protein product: CASSLGVTSTDTQYF.

CDR3 nucleotide sequence: TGCGCCAGCACCCGGACTAGCGGGGGTTCTACTAGCACAGATACGCAGTATTTT. It specifies CASTRTSGGSTSTDTQYF. The chain combines TRBV5-1 with TRBJ2-3, with 13 bases that match TRBD2. The CDR3 is 18 amino acids. Germline CDR1 SGHRS, CDR2 YFSETQ. V lost 6 bases, J lost 0 bases, and 10 bases stayed unmatched.

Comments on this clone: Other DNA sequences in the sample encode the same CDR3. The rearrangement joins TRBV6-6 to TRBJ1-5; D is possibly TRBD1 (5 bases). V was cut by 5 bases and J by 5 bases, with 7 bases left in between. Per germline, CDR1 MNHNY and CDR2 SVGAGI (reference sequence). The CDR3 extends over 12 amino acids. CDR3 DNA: TGTGCCAGCAGTAAAGGGGATCAGCCCCAGCATTTT. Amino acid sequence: CASSKGDQPQHF.

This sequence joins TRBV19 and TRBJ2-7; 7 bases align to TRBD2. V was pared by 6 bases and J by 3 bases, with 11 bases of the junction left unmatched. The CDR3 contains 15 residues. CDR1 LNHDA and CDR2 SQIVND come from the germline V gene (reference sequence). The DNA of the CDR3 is TGTGCCAGTAGGAGAGAAAGCGGGACTCTCTACGAGCAGTACTTC. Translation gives CASRRESGTLYEQYF. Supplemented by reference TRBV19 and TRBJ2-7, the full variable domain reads DGGITQSPKYLFRKEGQNVTLSCEQNLNHDAMYWYRQDPGQGLRLIYYSQIVNDFQKGDIAEGYSVSREKKESFPLTVTSAQKNPTAFYLCASRRESGTLYEQYFGPGTRLTVT.

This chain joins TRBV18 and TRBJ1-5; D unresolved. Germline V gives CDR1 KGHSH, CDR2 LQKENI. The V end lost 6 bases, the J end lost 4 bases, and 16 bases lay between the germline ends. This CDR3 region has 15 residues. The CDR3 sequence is CASSSQEALNQPQHF. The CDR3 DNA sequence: TGTGCCAGCTCGTCCCAGGAGGCCCTTAATCAGCCCCAGCATTTT.

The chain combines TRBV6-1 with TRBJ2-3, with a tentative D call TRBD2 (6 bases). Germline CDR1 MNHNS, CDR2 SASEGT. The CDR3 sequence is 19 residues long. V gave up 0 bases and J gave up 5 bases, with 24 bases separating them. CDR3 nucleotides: TGTGCCAGCAGTGAAGCGCAGTGGAGCGGGCCCTGGCAGGGAGATACGCAGTATTTT. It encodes CASSEAQWSGPWQGDTQYF.

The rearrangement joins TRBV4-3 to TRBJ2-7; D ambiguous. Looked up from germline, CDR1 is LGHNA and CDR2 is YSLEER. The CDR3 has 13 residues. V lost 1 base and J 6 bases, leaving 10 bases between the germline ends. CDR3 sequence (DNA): TGCGCCAGCAGCCAAGGAGCGTCAAGCGAGCAGTACTTC. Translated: CASSQGASSEQYF.

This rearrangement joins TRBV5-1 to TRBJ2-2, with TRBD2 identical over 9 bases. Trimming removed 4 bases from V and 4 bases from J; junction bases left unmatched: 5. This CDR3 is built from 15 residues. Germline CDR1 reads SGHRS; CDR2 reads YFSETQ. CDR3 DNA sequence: TGCGCCAGCAGCCCGGGACTAGCACGCACCGGGGAGCTGTTTTTT. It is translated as CASSPGLARTGELFF.